The 22 T cell receptor beta chains below all came from one sample that was sequenced in a study of human T cells and chemical hapten exposure. Stated time point: patch test 1, 2 weeks after DPC sensitization. Noted treatment: therapeutic diphenylcyclopropenone sensitization with weekly scalp DPC. Using its own MiXCR run on the RACE reads, TCRdb lists one record per CDR3 protein. The table includes roughly 360,000 distinct CDR3 sequences, 4% to 5.5% detected once. The sample was whole blood, taken in connection with sensitization to the hapten diphenylcyclopropenone (DPC). Receptors were obtained from a woman aged 45-65 years with alopecia areata. Some clones in this sample may be carry-over from other donors' samples.

This clonotype was counted at least ten times. V gene TRBV20-1 combines with J gene TRBJ2-2; TRBD2 might be the D (5 bases). This CDR3 is built from 13 residues. The ends were cut back, 7 bases at V and 6 bases at J, with 15 bases in the middle. Germline V CDR1 and CDR2: DFQATT, SNEGSKA (reference sequence). The CDR3 loop is CSGEGDRPGELFF. CDR3 nucleotides: TGCAGTGGAGAGGGAGACCGTCCCGGGGAGCTGTTTTTT.

This clonotype was seen ten or more times. CDR3 coding DNA: TGTGCCAGCAGCTTGGGGGACAGGAGTAATGAAAAACTGTTTTTT. Translating gives CASSLGDRSNEKLFF. The rearrangement joins TRBV5-6 to TRBJ1-4, with TRBD1 matching 8 bases. Losses at the gene ends were 0 bases for V and 4 bases for J; bases not matched to a gene: 2. This CDR3 is 15 amino acids long. Germline V gene lookup returns CDR1 SGHDT and CDR2 YYEEEE.

This chain joins TRBV9 and TRBJ2-1; 10 bases fit TRBD2. The CDR3 spans 15 residues. After removal of 3 bases from V and 7 bases from J, the junction contained 7 bases not matched to a gene. Germline CDR1 reads SGDLS; CDR2 reads YYNGEE. Here the CDR3 reads CASSAERGGSNEQFF. As DNA, the CDR3 is TGTGCCAGCAGCGCCGAGCGGGGGGGGTCGAATGAGCAGTTCTTC.

The rearrangement links TRBV6-5 to TRBJ2-5; D possibly matches TRBD1 or TRBD2 (6 bases each). Germline loops: CDR1 MNHEY, CDR2 SVGAGI. With 4 bases removed from V and 5 bases from J, the gap between germline ends came to 17 bases. The CDR3 sequence is 15 residues long. CDR3: CASSSLGAGRETQYF. In DNA, the CDR3 is TGTGCCAGCAGTTCCCTGGGGGCGGGGAGGGAGACCCAGTACTTC.

This clonotype has ten or more counts. This chain uses TRBV6-2 or TRBV6-3 with TRBJ2-3, with 7 bases fitting TRBD1. With V trimmed by 10 bases and J by 0 bases, 7 bases remained unmatched. The CDR3 sequence is 14 residues long. From germline, CDR1 is MNHEY and CDR2 SVGEGT. The CDR3, as DNA: TGTGCCACCTCGACAGGGCCTAGCACAGATACGCAGTATTTT. This codes for CATSTGPSTDTQYF.

The gene calls are TRBV6-1 and TRBJ2-1; 7 nucleotides line up with TRBD2. This CDR3 comprises 17 residues. The trim removed 5 bases at V and 1 base at J, leaving 11 bases unmatched. Germline CDR1 MNHNS, CDR2 SASEGT. This CDR3 is CASSSSPIGGSYNEQFF. The CDR3 bases are TGTGCCAGCAGTTCGTCCCCGATCGGGGGGTCCTACAATGAGCAGTTCTTC.

This clonotype was counted ten times or more. The chain employs TRBV9 and TRBJ2-3, with 10 bases matching TRBD2. CDR1 and CDR2 from the germline V gene are SGDLS and YYNGEE. There are 15 residues in the CDR3. The V segment lost 2 bases and the J segment 4 bases; nucleotides outside the gene matches: 4. CDR3 sequence (DNA): TGTGCCAGCAGCGTCGGGACTAGCGTGGCAGATACGCAGTATTTT. It specifies CASSVGTSVADTQYF.

The chain employs TRBV5-1 and TRBJ1-6, with unresolved D. This CDR3 is built from 15 residues. V gave up 0 bases and J gave up 11 bases, with 15 bases separating them. Germline V gene lookup returns CDR1 SGHRS and CDR2 YFSETQ. This CDR3 reads CASSLDGVEIAPLHF. The CDR3 nucleotides read TGCGCCAGCAGCTTGGATGGGGTCGAGATCGCACCCCTCCACTTT. The complete variable domain, with remaining parts taken from reference TRBV5-1 and TRBJ1-6, reads KAGVTQTPRYLIKTRGQQVTLSCSPISGHRSVSWYQQTPGQGLQFLFEYFSETQRNKGNFPGRFSGRQFSNSRSEMNVSTLELGDSALYLCASSLDGVEIAPLHFGNGTRLTVT.

Worth noting for this clonotype: A read error may explain this, as a much larger clone is one base away. The J gene is TRBJ2-1, the V gene TRBV7-9; D perhaps matches TRBD2 (6 bases). CDR1 SEHNR and CDR2 FQNEAQ come from the germline V gene (reference sequence). The V end lost 5 bases, the J end lost 0 bases, and 17 bases lay between the germline ends. The CDR3 is 17 amino acids. The CDR3 DNA reads as TGTGCCAGCAGCCCCGGGGCCCTAGCGAGCTCCTACAATGAGCAGTTCTTC. This gives the protein CASSPGALASSYNEQFF.

There are many counts of this clonotype. The chain is built from TRBV7-9 and TRBJ2-2; 8 bases fit TRBD2. V dropped 5 bases and J dropped 5; count of bases not matched to a gene: 16. The CDR3 sequence is 18 residues long. Germline V gene lookup returns CDR1 SEHNR and CDR2 FQNEAQ (reference sequence). The CDR3 DNA is TGTGCCAGCAGCCGGCGCCCCAAGGCGGGGGGATGGACCGGGGAGCTGTTTTTT. It codes for CASSRRPKAGGWTGELFF.

This clonotype came up many times. The chain combines TRBV7-9 with TRBJ1-2; 9 bases are a match to TRBD1. CDR3 length equals 15 residues. V shed 4 bases, J shed 4 bases, and the junction held 7 bases outside the gene matches. CDR1 and CDR2 (germline): SEHNR, FQNEAQ (reference sequence). The CDR3 DNA is TGTGCCAGCAGCTCGGGGACAGGGCGTCCCTATGGCTACACCTTC. It encodes CASSSGTGRPYGYTF.

In its sample, this clonotype was seen many times. The rearrangement joins TRBV20-1 to TRBJ2-7, with 12 bases matching TRBD2. Germline V gene sequence: CDR1 DFQATT, CDR2 SNEGSKA (reference sequence). The CDR3 covers 15 residues. V lost 5 bases and J lost 4; bases outside the gene matches: 9. The CDR3 sequence: CSAARLAGVGYEQYF. CDR3 sequence (DNA): TGCAGTGCTGCCCGACTAGCGGGAGTTGGGTACGAGCAGTACTTC.

The table lists this clonotype with a few counts. The chain combines TRBV28 with TRBJ2-7; 8 bases fit TRBD2. The germline CDR1 and CDR2 sequences are MDHEN and SYDVKM. The V segment lost 1 base and the J segment 7 bases; nucleotides outside the gene matches: 9. The CDR3 runs 15 residues. The CDR3, as DNA: TGTGCCAGCAGTTTATTCTACGGGAGGGACGGGGAGCAGTACTTC. The encoded protein is CASSLFYGRDGEQYF.

This clonotype was observed many times. This rearrangement joins TRBV7-9 to TRBJ2-1; 8 bases match TRBD2. This CDR3 has 17 residues. V lost 5 bases and J lost 6; bases outside the gene matches: 15. Germline assignment: CDR1 SEHNR and CDR2 FQNEAQ (reference sequence). CDR3 protein: CASSPPLGERELNEQFF. The CDR3 DNA reads as TGTGCCAGCAGCCCTCCGTTAGGGGAGCGGGAGCTCAATGAGCAGTTCTTC. The full variable domain, rest sourced from reference TRBV7-9 and TRBJ2-1, is DTGVSQNPRHKITKRGQNVTFRCDPISEHNRLYWYRQTLGQGPEFLTYFQNEAQLEKSRLLSDRFSAERPKGSFSTLEIQRTEQGDSAMYLCASSPPLGERELNEQFFGPGTRLTVL.

This clonotype was found many times. The rearrangement joins TRBV9 to TRBJ2-1; D ambiguous. V shed 0 bases and J shed 4 bases, with 5 bases lying between them. In germline, CDR1 is SGDLS, CDR2 YYNGEE. This CDR3 has 13 residues. The CDR3 region has the DNA TGTGCCAGCAGCGTAGAGGTTTACAATGAGCAGTTCTTC. Translating gives CASSVEVYNEQFF.

This clonotype was seen ten or more times. V gene TRBV5-4 combines with J gene TRBJ2-1; D is tentatively TRBD1 or TRBD2 (5 bases each). V lost 4 bases and J lost 6, with 20 bases in between. CDR1 and CDR2 (germline): SGHNT, YYREEE (reference sequence). CDR3 length equals 16 residues. CDR3 sequence: CASSPPSTGPGNEQFF. In DNA, the CDR3 is TGTGCCAGCAGCCCCCCGTCCACGGGACCTGGCAATGAGCAGTTCTTC.

This clonotype was found many times. This sequence joins TRBV28 and TRBJ2-7, with 8 bases lining up with TRBD1. There are 12 residues in the CDR3. Germline loops: CDR1 MDHEN, CDR2 SYDVKM. The J segment lost 2 bases and the V segment lost 6 bases, leaving 0 bases of the junction unmatched. In DNA form, the CDR3 reads TGTGCCAGCAGACAGGGGGCCTACGAGCAGTACTTC. Protein product: CASRQGAYEQYF.

The table lists this clonotype with many counts. The gene calls are TRBV15 and TRBJ2-7; 7 positions agree with TRBD1. CDR3 length equals 13 residues. Trimming removed 2 bases from V and 2 bases from J; junction bases left unmatched: 0. The V gene's germline CDR1 is LNHNV and CDR2 YYDKDF (reference sequence). As DNA, the CDR3 is TGTGCCACCAGCAGACAGGGGGCCTACGAGCAGTACTTC. Residues: CATSRQGAYEQYF.

This clonotype appeared many times. The chain uses TRBV7-9 and TRBJ1-1; D not resolved. This CDR3 has 14 residues. V lost 4 bases and J 1 base, leaving 10 bases between the germline ends. Germline V gene lookup returns CDR1 SEHNR and CDR2 FQNEAQ (reference sequence). CDR3 sequence: CASSYGWGNTEAFF. The CDR3 nucleotides are TGTGCCAGCAGCTACGGATGGGGGAACACTGAAGCTTTCTTT.

This clonotype was seen ten or more times. The rearrangement links TRBV20-1 to TRBJ2-3, with 7 positions matching TRBD2. The CDR3 has 12 amino acids. CDR1 and CDR2 from the germline V gene are DFQATT and SNEGSKA (reference sequence). CDR3 in DNA: TGCAGCCAGAGCGGGGACACAGATACGCAGTATTTT. This gives the protein CSQSGDTDTQYF.

CDR3 loop: CASSRLPGGTEAFF. For the CDR3, the DNA is TGCGCCAGCAGCCGTCTTCCGGGGGGCACTGAAGCTTTCTTT. The chain carries TRBV5-1 and TRBJ1-1; tentatively, D is TRBD1 (5 bases). V gave up 4 bases and J gave up 4 bases, with 14 bases separating them. The CDR3 has 14 amino acids. Looked up from germline, CDR1 is SGHRS and CDR2 is YFSETQ.

The V and J genes are TRBV6-6 and TRBJ1-1; D remains unclear. Trimming removed 5 bases at V and 7 bases at J, with 11 bases between. The CDR3 is 12 amino acids. CDR1 and CDR2 from the germline V gene are MNHNY and SVGAGI (reference sequence). The CDR3 protein is CASSPPRLEAFF. DNA of the CDR3: TGTGCCAGCAGTCCGCCCAGGCTTGAAGCTTTCTTT.